Below are 28 T cell receptor beta chains sequenced from a single sample in a study of T-cell reconstitution after alpha-beta-depleted transplantation in children. The authors prepared the TCRbeta library with unique molecular identifiers. A single record per CDR3 protein comes from TCRdb applying MiXCR to the PCR reads. The repertoire has fewer than 700,000 distinct CDR3 sequences, 10% to 15% of them found once; the top ten carry around 2%. The sample consisted of PBMCs, mostly from graft donor cells, taken 360 days after TCRalphabeta/CD19-depleted stem cell transplant. These receptors came from a male patient between 5 and 17 years old who had a stem cell transplant for acute myeloid leukemia, so the T cells may come from the graft donor.

This clonotype came up a few times. The chain combines TRBV11-2 with TRBJ1-1, with D maybe TRBD1 (6 bases). V dropped 0 bases and J dropped 5 bases, with 19 bases sitting between them. This CDR3 is 17 amino acids long. CDR1 SGHAT and CDR2 FQNNGV come from the germline V gene. CDR3 nucleotide sequence: TGTGCCAGCAGCTTAGAGGGTCTGGGGGCGCTGGGGACTGAAGCTTTCTTT. Residues: CASSLEGLGALGTEAFF.

This clonotype was recorded at least ten times. The rearrangement uses TRBV20-1 and TRBJ2-1, with a possible D match to TRBD2 (5 bases). CDR3 length: 12 residues. V was clipped by 5 bases and J by 4 bases, with 9 bases between them. CDR1 and CDR2 (germline): DFQATT, SNEGSKA (reference sequence). The CDR3 nucleotides are TGCAGTGCTCCGGACTTTTACAATGAGCAGTTCTTC. It yields the protein CSAPDFYNEQFF.

In its sample, this clonotype was seen many times. DNA for the CDR3: TGTGCCAGCAGCTTACATGCCAACGTCCTGACTTTC. Its translation: CASSLHANVLTF. The chain couples TRBV7-3 to TRBJ2-6; D gene ambiguous. From germline, CDR1 is SGHTA and CDR2 FQGTGA. This CDR3 has 12 amino acids. Trimming removed 2 bases from V and 7 bases from J, with 3 bases in between.

The CDR3 spells CASSYSTALTGYTF. DNA for the CDR3: TGTGCCAGCAGTTACTCGACAGCCTTGACTGGCTACACCTTC. This chain joins TRBV6-5 and TRBJ1-2; a weak D match, TRBD1 (5 bases). The V gene lost 0 bases and the J gene lost 7 bases, with 12 bases spanning the gap. Germline CDR1 and CDR2: MNHEY and SVGAGI. The CDR3 contains 14 residues.

This clonotype was counted between two and nine times. V and J are TRBV7-2 and TRBJ2-7; TRBD2 agrees at 11 bases. CDR1 and CDR2 (germline): SGHTA, FQGNSA. CDR3 length: 15 amino acids. V shed 5 bases and J 5 bases; nucleotides not matched to a gene: 8. The CDR3 DNA follows: TGTGCCAGCAGCCCCACTAGCGGGAGAATCAACGAGCAGTACTTC. Translation gives CASSPTSGRINEQYF.

This clonotype was picked up many times. The chain couples TRBV4-1 to TRBJ2-5, with TRBD2 identical over 10 bases. This CDR3 comprises 17 residues. Looked up from germline, CDR1 is MGHRA and CDR2 is YSYEKL. Trimming took 1 base from V and 4 from J; bases not matched to a gene: 9. The CDR3 reads CASSQGSGRANGETQYF. In nucleotides, the CDR3 is TGCGCCAGCAGCCAAGGAAGCGGGAGGGCCAACGGAGAGACCCAGTACTTC.

This clonotype appeared a few times. The chain joins TRBV28 to TRBJ1-3; D call uncertain. Trimming pared 3 bases from V and 0 bases from J, leaving 9 bases between. Germline V gives CDR1 MDHEN, CDR2 SYDVKM. The CDR3 is made up of 15 amino acids. The CDR3 DNA sequence: TGTGCCAGCAGTTTTAGGCAGATCTCTGGAAACACCATATATTTT. Translated, it gives CASSFRQISGNTIYF. The complete variable domain, with remaining parts taken from reference TRBV28 and TRBJ1-3, reads DVKVTQSSRYLVKRTGEKVFLECVQDMDHENMFWYRQDPGLGLRLIYFSYDVKMKEKGDIPEGYSVSREKKERFSLILESASTNQTSMYLCASSFRQISGNTIYFGEGSWLTVV.

CDR3 DNA sequence: TGTGCCAGCAGCAACGGCTCGGGGAGGTTCCCCTACGAGCAGTACTTC. This encodes CASSNGSGRFPYEQYF. This sequence joins TRBV21-1 and TRBJ2-7; the table's D call, TRBD2, was not checked against the DNA. TRBV21-1 is assigned pseudogene status. There are 16 residues in the CDR3.

This rearrangement joins TRBV5-1 to TRBJ2-7; 7 bases fit TRBD1. The CDR3 sequence is 16 residues long. From germline, CDR1 is SGHRS and CDR2 YFSETQ. V was pared by 4 bases and J by 2 bases, with 12 bases of the junction left unmatched. DNA of the CDR3: TGCGCCAGCAGCCCTATTTCAGGGGGACAAACCTACGAGCAGTACTTC. It specifies CASSPISGGQTYEQYF.

To note about this clonotype: At one of its ends the junction is not consistent with the germline gene, which may arise from a read error. This sequence joins TRBV24-1 and TRBJ2-1, with D perhaps matching TRBD2 (7 bases). This CDR3 comprises 17 residues. Germline V gene lookup returns CDR1 KGHDR and CDR2 SFDVKD. The CDR3 nucleotides are TGTGCCACCAACCGAGGGGGGGGCTACAGCTCCGACAATGAGCAGTTCTTC. Translated, it gives CATNRGGGYSSDNEQFF.

This clonotype was counted between two and nine times. The chain uses TRBV28 and TRBJ2-1; the match to TRBD2 covers 7 bases. Germline V CDR1 and CDR2: MDHEN, SYDVKM. This CDR3 has 15 amino acids. Trimming removed 3 bases from V and 4 bases from J; junction bases left unmatched: 6. CDR3 sequence: CASSFRLAVYNEQFF. DNA of the CDR3: TGTGCCAGCAGTTTTCGGCTAGCGGTATACAATGAGCAGTTCTTC.

This clonotype was detected only a few times. The rearrangement uses TRBV4-3 and TRBJ2-1; maybe TRBD1 (6 bases). Trimming shortened V by 2 bases and J by 5 bases, and 10 bases separated the two germline ends. The length of the CDR3 is 14 residues. CDR1 LGHNA and CDR2 YSLEER come from the germline V gene. The CDR3 protein is CASSQLGTNNEQFF. CDR3 DNA: TGCGCCAGCAGCCAACTCGGGACAAACAATGAGCAGTTCTTC.

A few counts support this clonotype. The chain is built from TRBV12-3 or TRBV12-4 and TRBJ2-4; 7 nucleotides line up with TRBD1. J lost 0 bases, V lost 4 bases, and 9 bases had no gene match. The CDR3 totals 17 residues. DNA of the CDR3: TGTGCCAGCAGTTCCGGACAGGAGACCATAGCCAAAAACATTCAGTACTTC. Protein product: CASSSGQETIAKNIQYF.

This clonotype has just a few counts. The CDR3: CASSHFTSGTYEQYF. In DNA, the CDR3 is TGTGCCAGCAGCCATTTCACTAGCGGGACCTACGAGCAGTACTTC. This chain uses TRBV14 with TRBJ2-7; 10 bases agree with TRBD2. Trimming took 3 bases from V and 2 from J; bases not matched to a gene: 4. The CDR3 sequence is 15 residues long. Per germline, CDR1 SGHDN and CDR2 FVKESK.

CDR3 nucleotides: TGTGCCAGCAGCTCAGTTAGCGGGAGGGAGCAGTTCTTC. Residues: CASSSVSGREQFF. The gene calls are TRBV7-2 and TRBJ2-1; 10 nucleotides line up with TRBD2. CDR3 length equals 13 residues. The V gene's germline CDR1 is SGHTA and CDR2 FQGNSA. J gave up 10 bases and V 4 bases, and 4 bases lay outside the gene matches.

The V and J genes are TRBV11-2 and TRBJ1-4; D not certain. This CDR3 spans 19 amino acids. CDR1 is SGHAT and CDR2 is FQNNGV in the germline V gene. V was shortened by 3 bases and J by 2 bases, with 22 bases between the two germline ends. The CDR3 spells CASSFPHRTSGPTNEKLFF. CDR3 nucleotide sequence: TGTGCCAGCAGCTTCCCACATCGGACTTCCGGACCGACTAATGAAAAACTGTTTTTT.

This clonotype occurred a few times. V is TRBV15 and J is TRBJ2-2, with TRBD1 matching over 7 bases. After removal of 0 bases from V and 4 bases from J, the junction contained 8 bases not matched to a gene. Germline-derived CDR1 and CDR2 are LNHNV and YYDKDF (reference sequence). The CDR3 contains 17 residues. CDR3 in DNA: TGTGCCACCAGCAGAGATCGCAGGACAGGAGTCACCGGGGAGCTGTTTTTT. Translated: CATSRDRRTGVTGELFF.

This clonotype occurred a few times. One junction end does not reproduce the germline sequence, and a read error may be involved. The chain carries TRBV12-3 or TRBV12-4 and TRBJ2-3; D may be TRBD1 or TRBD2 (5 bases each). This CDR3 is 19 amino acids long. For the CDR3, the DNA is TGTGCCAGCAGTCCTGGGACCGAACCCCTTTCTTCTAGCACGGATACGCAGTATTTT. Translated: CASSPGTEPLSSSTDTQYF.

This clonotype was detected ten times or more. The genes are TRBV7-8 and TRBJ2-4, with D hard to call. This CDR3 spans 19 amino acids. The germline V gene encodes CDR1 SGHVS and CDR2 FQNEAQ. Deletions cut 2 bases from V and 7 bases from J, with 27 bases between. The CDR3 coding sequence is TGTGCCAGCAGCTTAAGGCCCCGGTTTGAAGTAAGGGTTGAGAACATTCAGTACTTC. Its translation is CASSLRPRFEVRVENIQYF.

The chain carries TRBV20-1 and TRBJ2-1, with 9 bases lining up with TRBD2. The V gene end was trimmed by 5 bases and the J gene end by 4 bases; junction bases not matched to a gene: 9. Germline V CDR1 and CDR2: DFQATT, SNEGSKA (reference sequence). This CDR3 spans 15 amino acids. The chain's CDR3 is CSAASGSGSYNEQFF. DNA for the CDR3: TGCAGTGCTGCCTCTGGTAGCGGGAGTTACAATGAGCAGTTCTTC.

This clonotype was seen repeatedly, ten times or more. The rearrangement uses TRBV11-2 and TRBJ1-2, with 9 bases lining up with TRBD1. Germline CDR1 reads SGHAT; CDR2 reads FQNNGV. With V trimmed by 2 bases and J by 8 bases, 9 bases remained unmatched. The CDR3 runs 15 residues. The CDR3 here is CASSLNLQGAVGYTF. In DNA, the CDR3 is TGTGCCAGCAGCTTAAACCTACAGGGGGCTGTGGGCTACACCTTC.

The gene calls are TRBV12-3 or TRBV12-4 and TRBJ2-1, with D unresolved. The ends were cut back, 1 base at V and 8 bases at J, with 12 bases in the middle. The CDR3 is made up of 14 amino acids. The CDR3 DNA follows: TGTGCCAGCAGTTTAGTTACCGGGTATCATGAGCAGTTCTTC. It translates to CASSLVTGYHEQFF.

This clonotype was found a few times. The CDR3 spells CASSSVGLAGVSETQYF. DNA of the CDR3: TGTGCCAGCAGCTCGGTGGGACTAGCGGGAGTAAGTGAGACCCAGTACTTC. The chain joins TRBV5-6 to TRBJ2-5; 14 bases map to TRBD2. The junction had 9 bases not matched to a gene; V was cut back by 3 bases and J by 5 bases. Germline lookup yields CDR1 SGHDT and CDR2 YYEEEE. This CDR3 has 17 residues.

This clonotype was picked up a small number of times. V and J are TRBV7-2 and TRBJ2-1; D is perhaps TRBD1 or TRBD2 (5 bases each). The V gene lost 6 bases and the J gene lost 4 bases, with 16 bases spanning the gap. This CDR3 spans 15 amino acids. CDR1 SGHTA and CDR2 FQGNSA come from the germline V gene. Here the CDR3 DNA reads TGTGCCAGCAGACCGGGGCGGTCCAGGTACAATGAGCAGTTCTTC. Protein product: CASRPGRSRYNEQFF.

J is TRBJ2-7 and V is TRBV6-2 or TRBV6-3; possibly TRBD2 for D (6 bases). With 2 bases removed from V and 8 bases from J, the gap between germline ends came to 10 bases. CDR1 and CDR2 (germline): MNHEY, SVGEGT. The CDR3 contains 12 residues. The DNA for the CDR3 is TGTGCCAGCAGTTACCCCCTAGCGAAGCAGTACTTC. This encodes CASSYPLAKQYF.

This clonotype was observed a few times. The chain carries TRBV29-1 and TRBJ2-7; D is tentatively TRBD1 or TRBD2 (6 bases each). Trimming removed 7 bases at V and 6 bases at J, with 19 bases between. The CDR3 is 13 residues long. CDR1 and CDR2 from the germline V gene are SQVTM and ANQGSEA. DNA of the CDR3: TGCAGCGCTGGGGGGCTAGTCGTAGGCGAGCAGTACTTC. Its protein product is CSAGGLVVGEQYF.

V usage is TRBV28 and J usage is TRBJ2-7, with 10 bases fitting TRBD1. This CDR3 contains 14 residues. V was clipped by 6 bases and J by 4 bases; unmatched bases: 6. Germline V lookup: CDR1 MDHEN, CDR2 SYDVKM. DNA of the CDR3: TGTGCCAGCAGAGCTACGGGACAGGGGTACGAGCAGTACTTC. Amino acid sequence: CASRATGQGYEQYF. Full variable domain (rest looked up from reference TRBV28 and TRBJ2-7): DVKVTQSSRYLVKRTGEKVFLECVQDMDHENMFWYRQDPGLGLRLIYFSYDVKMKEKGDIPEGYSVSREKKERFSLILESASTNQTSMYLCASRATGQGYEQYFGPGTRLTVT.

The rearrangement uses TRBV28 and TRBJ2-1; no definite D call. CDR3 size: 15 residues. V was clipped by 7 bases and J by 0 bases, with 13 bases between them. Germline lookup yields CDR1 MDHEN and CDR2 SYDVKM. CDR3 sequence: CASTMWTGSYNEQFF. For the CDR3, the DNA is TGTGCCAGCACGATGTGGACCGGCTCCTACAATGAGCAGTTCTTC.